This TCR beta chain was retrieved from a study of shared clonotypes between healthy human individuals. The length of the CDR3 is 14 residues. Trimming removed 2 bases at V and 2 bases at J, with 10 bases between. The germline CDR1 and CDR2 sequences are KGHSH and LQKENI. The authors distributed each subset's genomic DNA evenly over several immunoSEQ plates. Approximately 30,000 T cell genomes (roughly 310 ng DNA) went into each PBMC replicate. As originally analysed: Filtering differed because ImmunoSEQ produced junction-only sequences that carried no quality scores. The assay was immunoSEQ multiplex PCR, and TCRdb's table has in-frame clones only and misses some. V and J calls and clone size are copied from that table; D and trimming were computed from the DNA. The sample shows about 490,000 clones, 60% to 85% of them seen only once.

Sequencing was performed on PBMCs. This sequence was found in a woman in her thirties or forties in good health. Some clones in this sample may be carry-over from other donors' samples. The rearrangement joins TRBV18 to TRBJ2-7; a possible D gene is TRBD2 (6 bases). CDR3 coding DNA: TGTGCCAGCTCACCAAGCGGGTCAACCTACGAGCAGTACTTC. Amino acids: CASSPSGSTYEQYF.